These 27 T cell receptor beta chains were sequenced from one sample in a study of blood T cell repertoires in COVID-19 (dated by TCRdb to the early 2020s). The library was built by means of the immunoSEQ multiplex PCR assay. TCRdb's version of the immuneACCESS table is confined to in-frame rearrangements and falls short of the full clone set. An unresolved V gene accounts for under half of the shortfall where checked; the remainder is of unknown origin. The sample data list about 130,000 clones, and just under 85% of these were observed just once. The ten largest clones add up to roughly 15% of the sample. The sample was peripheral blood. These receptor sequences come from a woman between 50 and 59 years old with acute or convalescent COVID-19.

V gene TRBV6-5 combines with J gene TRBJ2-1, with TRBD2 matching 12 bases. CDR1 and CDR2 from the germline V gene are MNHEY and SVGAGI. V shed 4 bases, J shed 5 bases, and the junction held 6 bases outside the gene matches. This CDR3 has 16 amino acids. In DNA, the CDR3 is TGTGCCAGCAGTTCGACTAGCGGGGGCGCGAACAATGAGCAGTTCTTC. This sequence encodes CASSSTSGGANNEQFF.

The sample holds one count of this clone. This chain joins TRBV6-1 and TRBJ1-2; D is uncertain. V lost 3 bases to trimming and J lost 8 bases, with 10 bases between them. Germline CDR1 and CDR2: MNHNS and SASEGT. This CDR3 contains 12 residues. The CDR3 protein is CASSERARGYTF. The CDR3, as DNA: TGTGCCAGCAGTGAGCGGGCGAGGGGCTACACCTTC.

This chain connects TRBV6-6 to TRBJ1-1; no firm D call. The germline CDR1 and CDR2 sequences are MNHNY and SVGAGI (reference sequence). The CDR3 sequence is 14 residues long. V dropped 6 bases and J dropped 0 bases, with 11 bases sitting between them. The CDR3 region has the DNA TGTGCCAGCAGCTTGACACCTATGAACACTGAAGCTTTCTTT. It translates to CASSLTPMNTEAFF.

The chain links TRBV24-1 to TRBJ1-1; 8 bases map to TRBD1. Germline V gene lookup returns CDR1 KGHDR and CDR2 SFDVKD. CDR3 length equals 12 residues. V dropped 2 bases and J dropped 13; count of bases not matched to a gene: 5. CDR3 loop: CATSDSRDRIFF. In DNA, the CDR3 is TGTGCCACCAGTGATTCGCGGGACAGGATTTTCTTT.

As regards this clone: Other nucleotide sequences in the sample specify the same CDR3. V usage is TRBV5-1 and J usage is TRBJ1-4; TRBD1 aligns across 7 bases. Germline loops: CDR1 SGHRS, CDR2 YFSETQ. V was clipped by 0 bases and J by 4 bases; unmatched bases: 3. The CDR3 loop spans 15 amino acids. For the CDR3, the DNA is TGCGCCAGCAGCTTGGCCGGGACAGTTAATGAAAAACTGTTTTTT. This encodes CASSLAGTVNEKLFF.

This chain uses TRBV4-2 with TRBJ2-2; TRBD2 agrees at 14 bases. Unmatched junction bases numbered 6, after V lost 4 bases and J lost 8 bases. Germline V gene lookup returns CDR1 LGHNA and CDR2 YNFKEQ. The CDR3 is 16 amino acids. The CDR3 region is CASSLGTSGGYGELFF. CDR3 nucleotide sequence: TGTGCCAGCAGCCTGGGGACTAGCGGGGGATATGGGGAGCTGTTTTTT.

A few counts support this clone. J is TRBJ2-3 and V is TRBV19; 7 bases are a match to TRBD2. CDR3 size: 16 residues. Germline CDR1 is LNHDA and CDR2 is SQIVND (reference sequence). After removal of 4 bases from V and 6 bases from J, the junction contained 13 bases not matched to a gene. The CDR3 spells CASSTNGEGPGDTQYF. Here the CDR3 DNA reads TGTGCCAGTAGTACTAACGGGGAGGGACCCGGGGATACGCAGTATTTT.

This chain connects TRBV6-4 to TRBJ1-5; D remains unclear. Germline CDR1 MRHNA, CDR2 SNTAGT. The CDR3 is 14 amino acids. V dropped 3 bases and J dropped 4 bases, with 10 bases sitting between them. CDR3 DNA sequence: TGTGCCAGCAGTGAGTCGGGAGGGAATCAGCCCCAGCATTTT. Residues: CASSESGGNQPQHF.

The genes are TRBV23-1 and TRBJ1-2, with TRBD1 identical over 7 bases. TRBV23-1 is an ORF, and what it does is uncertain. With V trimmed by 1 base and J by 0 bases, 2 bases remained unmatched. The CDR3 is made up of 15 amino acids. CDR3 region: CASSQLGQTNYGYTF. The CDR3 DNA is TGCGCCAGCAGTCAATTGGGACAGACTAACTATGGCTACACCTTC.

The V gene is TRBV23-1, the J gene TRBJ2-2, with 9 bases lining up with TRBD2. TRBV23-1 is noted as an ORF with a role that remains uncertain. The CDR3 sequence is 20 residues long. Trimming removed 11 bases from V and 1 base from J; junction bases left unmatched: 23. CDR3 protein: CAEANPPTLLAGMNTGELFF. The CDR3 DNA reads TGCGCCGAAGCAAACCCCCCGACTTTGCTAGCGGGGATGAACACCGGGGAGCTGTTTTTT.

The chain links TRBV5-1 to TRBJ1-2, with 9 nucleotides matching TRBD1. The trim removed 4 bases at V and 6 bases at J, leaving 7 bases unmatched. This CDR3 is built from 14 residues. Germline V gene sequence: CDR1 SGHRS, CDR2 YFSETQ. CDR3 DNA sequence: TGCGCCAGCAGCCCCATGACAGGGGGTGATGGCTACACCTTC. This translates into CASSPMTGGDGYTF.

Here the CDR3 reads CASSKTGVTDTQYF. The CDR3 DNA is TGTGCCAGCAGCAAGACAGGGGTAACAGATACGCAGTATTTT. The chain couples TRBV7-7 to TRBJ2-3; 8 positions agree with TRBD1. The length of the CDR3 is 14 residues. V shed 5 bases and J 3 bases; nucleotides not matched to a gene: 4. From germline, CDR1 is SSHAT and CDR2 FNYEAQ (reference sequence).

This chain uses TRBV30 with TRBJ2-4; D not certain. The CDR3 length is 13 residues. Trimming cost V 3 bases and J 9 bases, with 15 bases left between them. CDR1 is GTSNPN and CDR2 is SVGIG in the germline V gene (reference sequence). The CDR3 sequence is CAWSSSITGIQYF. The CDR3 nucleotides are TGTGCCTGGAGCTCCTCTATTACTGGCATTCAGTACTTC. Drawing the rest from reference TRBV30 and TRBJ2-4, the complete variable domain is SQTIHQWPATLVQPVGSPLSLECTVEGTSNPNLYWYRQAAGRGLQLLFYSVGIGQISSEVPQNLSASRPQDRQFILSSKKLLLSDSGFYLCAWSSSITGIQYFGAGTRLSVL.

This chain links TRBV6-5 with TRBJ2-1, with 10 bases that match TRBD2. This CDR3 has 15 residues. With V trimmed by 2 bases and J by 7 bases, 5 bases remained unmatched. The germline V gene encodes CDR1 MNHEY and CDR2 SVGAGI. The CDR3 nucleotides are TGTGCCAGCAGTTACATAGCGGGGGGTCCTAATGAGCAGTTCTTC. Its protein product is CASSYIAGGPNEQFF.

The chain uses TRBV19 and TRBJ1-2; 8 bases are a match to TRBD1. The CDR3 spans 15 residues. CDR1 and CDR2 (germline): LNHDA, SQIVND (reference sequence). V shed 4 bases and J 0 bases; nucleotides not matched to a gene: 4. The CDR3 DNA reads TGTGCCAGTAGTACTCGGACAGGGACTAACTATGGCTACACCTTC. Translating it yields CASSTRTGTNYGYTF.

There are a few counts of this clone. This chain links TRBV4-2 with TRBJ1-2; weak D call: TRBD1 (5 bases). From germline, CDR1 is LGHNA and CDR2 YNFKEQ. There are 16 residues in the CDR3. V shed 6 bases and J shed 6 bases, with 23 bases lying between them. CDR3 region: CASRTNPGETSDGYTF. DNA of the CDR3: TGTGCCAGCAGGACAAATCCGGGGGAAACTTCGGATGGCTACACCTTC.

The chain is built from TRBV5-4 and TRBJ1-3; 7 positions match TRBD1. The CDR3 totals 17 residues. After removal of 0 bases from V and 0 bases from J, the junction contained 6 bases not matched to a gene. Germline loops: CDR1 SGHNT, CDR2 YYREEE (reference sequence). DNA of the CDR3: TGTGCCAGCAGCTTGGGACAGGGAGTAAGCTCTGGAAACACCATATATTTT. It yields the protein CASSLGQGVSSGNTIYF.

This clone was seen just once. This chain joins TRBV7-2 and TRBJ2-7; TRBD2 matches at 7 bases. The CDR3 sequence is 12 residues long. The germline CDR1 and CDR2 sequences are SGHTA and FQGNSA. J was trimmed by 3 bases and V by 4 bases; bases with no gene match: 0. This CDR3 reads CASSSSGYEQYF. The CDR3 DNA reads as TGTGCCAGCAGCTCTAGCGGCTACGAGCAGTACTTC.

The chain recombines TRBV6-4 with TRBJ2-1, with D tentatively TRBD1 (5 bases). The CDR3 loop spans 14 amino acids. CDR1 and CDR2 (germline): MRHNA, SNTAGT. V gave up 3 bases and J gave up 4 bases, with 10 bases separating them. CDR3 nucleotides: TGTGCCAGCAGTGAAATAGCAGGGTACAATGAGCAGTTCTTC. It specifies CASSEIAGYNEQFF.

In this sample, this clone turned up a few times. V usage is TRBV27 and J usage is TRBJ1-5; D is uncertain. The CDR3 loop spans 16 amino acids. Germline CDR1 and CDR2: MNHEY and SMNVEV (reference sequence). V was shortened by 5 bases and J by 0 bases, with 14 bases between the two germline ends. The CDR3 sequence: CASSPGGRISNQPQHF. The DNA of the CDR3 is TGTGCCAGCAGTCCCGGTGGGAGGATTAGCAATCAGCCCCAGCATTTT.

V is TRBV7-2 and J is TRBJ1-2; 7 bases are a match to TRBD1. The CDR3 is made up of 14 amino acids. The V gene's germline CDR1 is SGHTA and CDR2 FQGNSA. Trimming took 2 bases from V and 5 from J; bases not matched to a gene: 5. The CDR3 DNA sequence: TGTGCCAGCAGCTTACCGGGACAGACATATGGCTACACCTTC. Its protein product is CASSLPGQTYGYTF.

V gene TRBV27 combines with J gene TRBJ2-3; the match to TRBD1 covers 12 bases. Trimming at V came to 5 bases and at J to 4 bases, leaving 13 bases not matched to a gene. The CDR3 is 18 amino acids. Germline values: CDR1 MNHEY, CDR2 SMNVEV (reference sequence). The DNA of the CDR3 is TGTGCCAGCAGTATAAAACCCCCGGGACAGGGGGCCGCAGATACGCAGTATTTT. This codes for CASSIKPPGQGAADTQYF.

This rearrangement joins TRBV12-3 or TRBV12-4 to TRBJ1-4; the D is unclear. V lost 1 base and J lost 8, with 8 bases in between. The CDR3 consists of 13 residues. CDR3 amino acids: CASSLVFGEKLFF. The CDR3, as DNA: TGTGCCAGCAGTTTAGTATTCGGGGAAAAACTGTTTTTT.

The sample holds one count of this clone. The rearrangement joins TRBV5-1 to TRBJ1-2; D may be TRBD1 (5 bases). Germline CDR1 and CDR2: SGHRS and YFSETQ. The CDR3 contains 13 residues. V was shortened by 4 bases and J by 2 bases, with 9 bases between the two germline ends. The CDR3 sequence is CASSLGANYGYTF. In DNA form, the CDR3 reads TGCGCCAGCAGCCTAGGGGCCAACTATGGCTACACCTTC.

V gene TRBV3-1 (or the pseudogene TRBV3-2) combines with J gene TRBJ1-1; D is undetermined. The CDR3 contains 14 residues. V was clipped by 0 bases and J by 3 bases, with 8 bases between them. Germline loops: CDR1 LGHDT, CDR2 YNNKEL (reference sequence). CDR3 bases: TGTGCCAGCAGCCAAGATGGCCAGGACACTGAAGCTTTCTTT. Translation: CASSQDGQDTEAFF.

The genes are TRBV12-2 and TRBJ2-4; the table gives TRBD2 as D, unverified against the DNA. TRBV12-2 is a listed pseudogene. The CDR3 covers 18 residues. CDR3 DNA sequence: TGTGCAAGTCGCTTAGCAACCGCGGGGGGGCTAGCCAAAAACATTCAGTACTTC. Its translation is CASRLATAGGLAKNIQYF.

This chain connects TRBV19 to TRBJ1-2, with 7 bases aligning to TRBD1. CDR1 is LNHDA, CDR2 SQIVND, per germline (reference sequence). The V segment lost 6 bases and the J segment 0 bases; nucleotides outside the gene matches: 7. The CDR3 has 15 residues. The CDR3 loop reads CASSTDRESNYGYTF. CDR3 bases: TGTGCCAGTAGCACCGACAGGGAATCTAACTATGGCTACACCTTC.